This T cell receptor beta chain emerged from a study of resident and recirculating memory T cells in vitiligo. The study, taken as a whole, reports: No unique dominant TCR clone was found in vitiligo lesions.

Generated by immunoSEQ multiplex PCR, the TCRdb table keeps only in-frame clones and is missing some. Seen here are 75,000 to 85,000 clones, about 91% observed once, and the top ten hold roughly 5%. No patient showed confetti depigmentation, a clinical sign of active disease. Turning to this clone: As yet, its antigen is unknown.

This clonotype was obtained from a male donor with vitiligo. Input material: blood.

Here the CDR3 DNA reads TGTGCCAGCAGCACTGAACTCGGAAACACCATATATTTT. Translated, it gives CASSTELGNTIYF. The genes are TRBV21-1 and TRBJ1-3. TRBV21-1 is listed as a pseudogene. The CDR3 runs 13 residues.